This T cell receptor beta chain derives from a study of T cell repertoires in ileal Crohn's disease. The time point: inflamed ileum from the surgical specimen. Sequencing was performed with immunoSEQ multiplex PCR; in TCRdb, only in-frame clones are kept and a portion is missing. The sample contains 15,000 or so clones, roughly 80% of which appear only once. The sample taken for sequencing was ileal tissue. The sequence derives from an adult with Crohn's disease.

The DNA for the CDR3 is TGTGCCAGCAGCCCTTCGACAGGGGGCTATTCACCCCTCCACTTT. Its protein product is CASSPSTGGYSPLHF. J is TRBJ1-6 and V is TRBV9, with 10 bases aligning to TRBD1. There are 15 residues in the CDR3. The germline V gene encodes CDR1 SGDLS and CDR2 YYNGEE. V shed 4 bases and J 8 bases; nucleotides not matched to a gene: 6. Full variable domain (rest looked up from reference TRBV9 and TRBJ1-6): DSGVTQTPKHLITATGQRVTLRCSPRSGDLSVYWYQQSLDQGLQFLIQYYNGEERAKGNILERFSAQQFPDLHSELNLSSLELGDSALYFCASSPSTGGYSPLHFGNGTRLTVT.